The 13 T cell receptor beta chains below come from one sample, sequenced in a study of cytomegalovirus exposure and HLA in healthy donors. The PCR employed 60 Vbeta primers together with 13 Jbeta primers. Some clones are missing from TCRdb's copy, which holds only in-frame ones; the method was immunoSEQ multiplex PCR. The sample lists fewer than 150,000 clones; about four fifths were seen once. Sequenced material: PBMCs. These receptors originate from a man aged 25 to 40 in good health and CMV-seronegative.

To note about this clone: Mismatch with germline at one junction end may stem from a read error. The rearrangement links TRBV7-4 to TRBJ1-5; no firm D call. CDR1 is SGHVT, CDR2 SQSDAQ, per germline. The CDR3 is made up of 9 amino acids. CDR3 coding DNA: TGTGCCAGCAGCTTGGGAGCCGATTTT. Its translation: CASSLGADF. The full variable domain, in which reference TRBV7-4 and TRBJ1-5 provide the parts outside the CDR3, is GAGVSQSPRYKVAKRGRDVALRCDSISGHVTLYWYRQTLGQGSEVLTYSQSDAQRDKSGRPSGRFSAERPERSVSTLKIQRTEQGDSAVYLCASSLGADFGDGTRLSIL.

A remark on this clone: A junction end diverges from the germline sequence, so it may reflect a read error. The V and J genes are TRBV7-7 and TRBJ2-1; 13 bases align to TRBD2. Germline CDR1 is SSHAT and CDR2 is FNYEAQ (reference sequence). The length of the CDR3 is 15 residues. The CDR3 is CASSLGTSGTNEQFF. Written as DNA, the CDR3 is TGTGCTAGCAGCTTAGGGACTAGCGGGACCAATGAGCAGTTCTTC.

The CDR3 nucleotides read TGTGCCAGCAGCCACGGGACGGCGGGATTGGAGACCCAGTACTTC. Translated, it gives CASSHGTAGLETQYF. The chain joins TRBV13 to TRBJ2-5, with D perhaps matching TRBD2 (6 bases). V lost 5 bases, J lost 5 bases, and 18 bases lay in between. This CDR3 contains 15 residues. Germline V gives CDR1 PRHDT, CDR2 FYEKMQ (reference sequence).

CDR3: CARSLGSGGKGPDTQYF. In nucleotides, the CDR3 is TGTGCCAGAAGCTTGGGATCAGGGGGCAAGGGTCCGGATACGCAGTATTTT. The V gene is TRBV5-3, the J gene TRBJ2-3; 8 nucleotides match TRBD1. TRBV5-3 is designated an ORF whose function remains uncertain. The CDR3 is 17 residues long. The junction had 12 bases not matched to a gene; V was cut back by 0 bases and J by 6 bases.

The chain joins TRBV28 to TRBJ2-1; 7 bases map to TRBD2. The V gene end was trimmed by 3 bases and the J gene end by 2 bases; junction bases not matched to a gene: 4. This CDR3 comprises 15 residues. The germline CDR1 and CDR2 sequences are MDHEN and SYDVKM. The CDR3 sequence: CASSLASGPYNEQFF. In DNA form, the CDR3 reads TGTGCCAGCAGTTTGGCTAGCGGCCCCTACAATGAGCAGTTCTTC.

This clone appeared a few times. The chain links TRBV5-1 to TRBJ2-5, with D maybe TRBD2 (7 bases). Germline V CDR1 and CDR2: SGHRS, YFSETQ. This CDR3 has 14 amino acids. V lost 4 bases and J lost 2, with 12 bases in between. The CDR3 region is CASSPGGGQETQYF. CDR3 in DNA: TGCGCCAGCAGCCCGGGGGGCGGACAAGAGACCCAGTACTTC.

The V and J genes are TRBV9 and TRBJ2-7; D is uncertain. The CDR3 extends over 13 amino acids. Per the germline V gene, CDR1 is SGDLS and CDR2 is YYNGEE. The V end lost 4 bases, the J end lost 3 bases, and 11 bases lay between the germline ends. CDR3 region: CASSPEVFYEQYF. DNA of the CDR3: TGTGCCAGCAGCCCTGAGGTATTCTACGAGCAGTACTTC.

This rearrangement joins TRBV28 to TRBJ2-7; 10 nucleotides agree with TRBD2. The CDR3 is 15 amino acids. With 3 bases clipped from V and 1 base from J, the junction kept 3 bases outside the gene matches. CDR1 is MDHEN and CDR2 is SYDVKM in the germline V gene. The CDR3, as DNA: TGTGCCAGCAGTTTCGAAGCGGGAGGGTCCTACGAGCAGTACTTC. It is translated as CASSFEAGGSYEQYF.

The rearrangement joins TRBV15 to TRBJ2-2; a weak D match, TRBD1 (5 bases). Trimming left V 0 bases short and J 2 bases short, with 13 bases between. Germline CDR1 LNHNV, CDR2 YYDKDF (reference sequence). The CDR3 is 17 amino acids. CDR3 coding DNA: TGTGCCACCAGCAGAGATTATCAGGGCTCAAACACCGGGGAGCTGTTTTTT. It is translated as CATSRDYQGSNTGELFF.

This clone came up once. The V and J genes are TRBV2 and TRBJ1-3; TRBD1 might be the D (6 bases). Germline V gives CDR1 SNHLY, CDR2 FYNNEI. V lost 4 bases to trimming and J lost 7 bases, with 11 bases between them. The CDR3 has 13 residues. This CDR3 is CASSAGDGNTIYF. The CDR3 DNA sequence: TGTGCCAGCAGTGCAGGGGATGGGAACACCATATATTTT.

The chain links TRBV28 to TRBJ2-3, with a tentative D call TRBD1 (5 bases). Germline values: CDR1 MDHEN, CDR2 SYDVKM. This CDR3 spans 15 amino acids. Trimming removed 2 bases at V and 6 bases at J, with 15 bases between. CDR3 amino acids: CASSLLTGFSDTQYF. In DNA form, the CDR3 reads TGTGCCAGCAGTTTACTTACAGGTTTTTCTGATACGCAGTATTTT.

V and J are TRBV2 and TRBJ2-7, with TRBD2 identical over 8 bases. The CDR3 sequence is 14 residues long. The germline CDR1 and CDR2 sequences are SNHLY and FYNNEI. With V trimmed by 4 bases and J by 5 bases, 7 bases remained unmatched. The CDR3 reads CASSVYLLADEQYF. The CDR3 DNA reads as TGTGCCAGCAGTGTTTATTTACTAGCGGACGAGCAGTACTTC.

The chain couples TRBV5-1 to TRBJ2-5; 8 nucleotides line up with TRBD1. The germline V gene has CDR1 SGHRS and CDR2 YFSETQ. This CDR3 spans 13 amino acids. V trimming: 3 bases; J trimming: 5 bases; junction bases outside the gene matches: 3. The CDR3 region is CASSSGQAETQYF. The DNA of the CDR3 is TGCGCCAGCAGCTCGGGACAGGCGGAGACCCAGTACTTC.